Listed below are T cell receptor beta chains from one sample, sequenced in a study of T cells after posttransplantation cyclophosphamide. The repertoire was sequenced with immunoSEQ multiplex PCR; TCRdb's copy has only in-frame clones and lacks some. The sample shows tens of thousands of clones, roughly 73% of them seen only once. The material was CD4+ T cells sorted from blood, obtained 1,800 to 2,000 days after a stem cell transplant with posttransplant cyclophosphamide. The receptors were sampled from a female patient aged 40-50 years who received an allogeneic stem cell transplant from a related donor, was CMV-positive, and had no GVHD. Some T cells may have originated in the graft donor. The CDR3 runs from the conserved cysteine through the conserved F or W. A D gene is named only where the DNA matches it firmly. A row's size may be missing; if present it is once, few, many or a size class.

>TRBJ1-1|NA|TRBD1|TRBV7-9
TGTGCCAGCAGCTTCCCCACAGGGGTGGGCACTGAAGCTTTCTTT
CASSFPTGVGTEAFF
>TRBJ1-1|NA|TRBD1|TRBV9
TGTGCCAGCAGCGACCCGACAGGGGGAAGGAACACTGAAGCTTTCTTT
CASSDPTGGRNTEAFF
>TRBJ2-1|NA|TRBD1|TRBV2
TGTGCCAGCAGGGACAGGGGTTCCTACAATGAGCAGTTCTTC
CASRDRGSYNEQFF
>TRBJ2-3|NA|TRBD1|TRBV9
TGTGCCAGCAGCGTAGCAGGACCGGGACAGGGCATAGATACGCAGTATTTT
CASSVAGPGQGIDTQYF
>TRBJ1-2|once|NA|TRBV5-6
TGTGCCAGCAGCTTGGATGCAGGGGCATTCTATGGCTACACCTTC
CASSLDAGAFYGYTF
>TRBJ1-1|NA|NA|TRBV2
TGTGCCAGCAGTTCGGACTTGAACACTGAAGCTTTCTTT
CASSSDLNTEAFF
>TRBJ2-5|once|NA|TRBV6-5
TGTGCCAGCAGTACGTACGGGACAAGCCAAGAGACCCAGTACTTC
CASSTYGTSQETQYF
>TRBJ1-4|NA|NA|TRBV11-2
TGTGCCAGCGTCCCCCGGGGGGGTGACGAAAAACTGTTTTTT
CASVPRGGDEKLFF
>TRBJ1-2|NA|NA|TRBV9
TGTGCCAGCAGCGTAACCCCCCAGGGATCGAACTATGGCTACACCTTC
CASSVTPQGSNYGYTF
>TRBJ2-7|NA|NA|TRBV11-1
TGTGCCAGCAGTCCGACGAGAGGGAGCTCCTACGAGCAGTACTTC
CASSPTRGSSYEQYF
>TRBJ2-2|NA|NA|TRBV19
TGTGCCAGTACCTCCCGCCAGGGTTCCGGGGAGCTGTTTTTT
CASTSRQGSGELFF
>TRBJ2-5|NA|TRBD2|TRBV29-1
TGCAGCGGGGGGGGAGGGACCCAAGAGACCCAGTACTTC
CSGGGGTQETQYF
>TRBJ2-1|NA|NA|TRBV5-4
TGTGCCAGCAGCTTGGCCGGGGGAAGGGACAATGAGCAGTTCTTC
CASSLAGGRDNEQFF
>TRBJ2-1|NA|TRBD2|TRBV10-3
TGTGCCATCGGTCTAGCGGGGGTTAATGAGCAGTTCTTC
CAIGLAGVNEQFF
>TRBJ1-5|many|NA|TRBV6-4
TGTGCCAGCAGTGTTGACGGGGGGACCAGGCCCCAGCATTTT
CASSVDGGTRPQHF
>TRBJ1-3|few|NA|TRBV5-6
TGTGCCAGCAACACCGAGACGAGGTCGGGCTCTGGAAACACCATATATTTT
CASNTETRSGSGNTIYF
>TRBJ1-1|NA|NA|TRBV7-2
TGTGCCAGCAGCTTAGGACGAGGGAGGACTGAAGCTTTCTTT
CASSLGRGRTEAFF
>TRBJ1-3|NA|NA|TRBV9
TGTGCCAGCAGCGTAGCAATATCGGGGGACACCATATATTTT
CASSVAISGDTIYF
>TRBJ2-7|NA|NA|TRBV4-3
TGCGCCAGCAGCCAAGATTTGGGGGGAAAGCAGTACTTC
CASSQDLGGKQYF
>TRBJ2-2|NA|TRBD1|TRBV19
TGTGCCAGTAGGGGATACAGGGGGCGGAACGGGGAGCTGTTTTTT
CASRGYRGRNGELFF
>TRBJ1-2|NA|TRBD1|TRBV5-5
TGTGCCAGCAGCCCCCGACAGGGGTATGGTGGGTTAGGTGGCTACACCTTC
CASSPRQGYGGLGGYTF
>TRBJ1-4|NA|TRBD1|TRBV15
TGTGCCACCAGCAGCGGCGACAGGGGTTGGACTAATGAAAAACTGTTTTTT
CATSSGDRGWTNEKLFF
>TRBJ2-5|NA|TRBD1|TRBV5-1
TGCGCCAGCAGCAGATTCGGACAGGCTACACAAGAGACCCAGTACTTC
CASSRFGQATQETQYF